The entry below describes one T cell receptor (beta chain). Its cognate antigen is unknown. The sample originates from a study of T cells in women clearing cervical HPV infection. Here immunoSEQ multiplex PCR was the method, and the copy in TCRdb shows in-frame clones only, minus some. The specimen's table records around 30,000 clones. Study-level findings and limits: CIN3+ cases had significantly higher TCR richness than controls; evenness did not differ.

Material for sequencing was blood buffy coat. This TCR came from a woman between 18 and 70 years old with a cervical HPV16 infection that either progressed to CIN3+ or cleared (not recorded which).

The CDR3 loop reads CASSLSTVGANVLTF. The part of the CDR3 DNA that was read is TGCGCCAGCAGCTTGTCAACAGTAGGGGCCAACGTC. V is TRBV5-1 and J is TRBJ2-6; D gene unclear. Coverage ceases 3 residues before the CDR3 finishes, and the germline J gene fills in the end. Germline lookup yields CDR1 SGHRS and CDR2 YFSETQ. This CDR3 is built from 15 residues. V was pared by 1 base and J by 4 bases, with 9 bases between.